The sequence of this TCR beta chain was determined in a study of blood T cell repertoires in COVID-19. V shed 1 base and J shed 9 bases, with 19 bases lying between them. Germline CDR1 SEHNR, CDR2 FQNEAQ (reference sequence). The CDR3 spans 16 residues. Per the original methods: How many nucleated cells were present was estimated from reference gene primer amplification. Profiling relied on immunoSEQ multiplex PCR, and the TCRdb table lists in-frame clones only, not all of them. The DNA was the basis for D and trimming; V, J and clone size are from that table. Here the sample spans 45,000 or so clones, roughly 87% being singletons.

The sequence derives from a man aged 65 to 85 with active COVID-19. V usage is TRBV7-9 and J usage is TRBJ1-5; D ambiguous. The specimen sequenced was peripheral blood. The CDR3 is CASSLVSDSSGGPQHF. Here the CDR3 DNA reads TGTGCCAGCAGCTTAGTATCCGACTCATCGGGAGGGCCCCAGCATTTT.